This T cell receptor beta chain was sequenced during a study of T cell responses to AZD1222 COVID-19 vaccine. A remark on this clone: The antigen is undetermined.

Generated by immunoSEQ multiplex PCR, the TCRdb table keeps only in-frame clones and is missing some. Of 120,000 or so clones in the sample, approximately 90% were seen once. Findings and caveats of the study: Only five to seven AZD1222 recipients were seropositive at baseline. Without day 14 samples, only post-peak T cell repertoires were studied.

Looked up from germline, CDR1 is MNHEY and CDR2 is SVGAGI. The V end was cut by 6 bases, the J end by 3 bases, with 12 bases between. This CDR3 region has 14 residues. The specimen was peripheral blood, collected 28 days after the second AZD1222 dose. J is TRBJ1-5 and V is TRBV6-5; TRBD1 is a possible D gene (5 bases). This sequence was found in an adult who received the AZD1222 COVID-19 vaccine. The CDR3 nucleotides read TGTGCCAGCAGGGCGGGGGGGTTCAATCAGCCCCAGCATTTT. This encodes CASRAGGFNQPQHF.